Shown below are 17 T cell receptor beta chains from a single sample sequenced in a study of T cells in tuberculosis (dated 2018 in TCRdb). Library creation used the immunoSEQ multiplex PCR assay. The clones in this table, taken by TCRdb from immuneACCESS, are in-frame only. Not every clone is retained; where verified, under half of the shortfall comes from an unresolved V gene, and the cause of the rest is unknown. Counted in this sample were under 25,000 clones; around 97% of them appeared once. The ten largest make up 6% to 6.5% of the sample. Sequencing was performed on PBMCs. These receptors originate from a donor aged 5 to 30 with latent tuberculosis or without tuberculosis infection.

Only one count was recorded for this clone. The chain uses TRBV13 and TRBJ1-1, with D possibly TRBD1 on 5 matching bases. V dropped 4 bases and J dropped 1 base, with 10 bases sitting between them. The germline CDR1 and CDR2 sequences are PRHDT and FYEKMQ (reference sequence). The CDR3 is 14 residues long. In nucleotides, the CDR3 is TGTGCCAGCAGCTGGGGACTTACGAACACTGAAGCTTTCTTT. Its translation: CASSWGLTNTEAFF.

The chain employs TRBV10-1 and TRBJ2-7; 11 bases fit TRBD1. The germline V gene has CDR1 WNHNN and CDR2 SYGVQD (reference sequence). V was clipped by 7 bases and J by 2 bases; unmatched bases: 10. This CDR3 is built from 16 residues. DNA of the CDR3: TGCGCCAGCACCCGGACAGGGGGCTTCCCCGCCTACGAGCAGTACTTC. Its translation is CASTRTGGFPAYEQYF.

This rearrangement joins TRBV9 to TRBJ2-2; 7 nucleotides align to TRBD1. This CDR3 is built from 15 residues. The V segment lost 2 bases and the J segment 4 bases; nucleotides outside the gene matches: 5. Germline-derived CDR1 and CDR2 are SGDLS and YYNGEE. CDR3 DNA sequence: TGTGCCAGCAGCGTCCCCGGGACAGCCACCGGGGAGCTGTTTTTT. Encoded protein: CASSVPGTATGELFF.

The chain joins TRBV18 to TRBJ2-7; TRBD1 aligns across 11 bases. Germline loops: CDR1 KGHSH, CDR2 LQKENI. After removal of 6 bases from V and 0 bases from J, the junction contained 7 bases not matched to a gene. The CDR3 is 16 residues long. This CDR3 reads CASSRAGTGGSYEQYF. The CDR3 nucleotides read TGTGCCAGCTCTCGGGCAGGGACAGGGGGCTCCTACGAGCAGTACTTC.

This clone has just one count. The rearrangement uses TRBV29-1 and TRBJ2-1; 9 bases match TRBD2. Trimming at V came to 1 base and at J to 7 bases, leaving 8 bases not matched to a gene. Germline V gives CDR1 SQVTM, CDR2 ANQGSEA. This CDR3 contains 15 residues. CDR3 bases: TGCAGCGTTGAAGGGGGCGGGAGGGCGTTTAATGAGCAGTTCTTC. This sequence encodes CSVEGGGRAFNEQFF.

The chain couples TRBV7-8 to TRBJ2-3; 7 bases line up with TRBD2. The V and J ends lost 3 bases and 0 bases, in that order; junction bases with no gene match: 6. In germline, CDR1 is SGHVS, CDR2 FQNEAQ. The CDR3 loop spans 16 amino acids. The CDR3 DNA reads TGTGCCAGCAGCTTCCCGCTAGCGGCAAGCACAGATACGCAGTATTTT. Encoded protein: CASSFPLAASTDTQYF.

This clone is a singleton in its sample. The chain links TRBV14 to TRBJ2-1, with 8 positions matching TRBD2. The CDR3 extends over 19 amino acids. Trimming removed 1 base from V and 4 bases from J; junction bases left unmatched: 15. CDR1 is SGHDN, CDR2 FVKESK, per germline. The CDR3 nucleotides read TGTGCCAGCAGCCAAGTGACAAGAGCCTCGGTAGCGGGGTACAATGAGCAGTTCTTC. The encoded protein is CASSQVTRASVAGYNEQFF.

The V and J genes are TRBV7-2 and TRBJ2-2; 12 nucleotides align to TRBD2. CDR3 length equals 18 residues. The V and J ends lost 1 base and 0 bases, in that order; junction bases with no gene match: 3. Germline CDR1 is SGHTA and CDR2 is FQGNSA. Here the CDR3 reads CASSLVPSGGANTGELFF. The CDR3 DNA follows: TGTGCCAGCAGCTTAGTTCCTAGCGGGGGGGCGAACACCGGGGAGCTGTTTTTT.

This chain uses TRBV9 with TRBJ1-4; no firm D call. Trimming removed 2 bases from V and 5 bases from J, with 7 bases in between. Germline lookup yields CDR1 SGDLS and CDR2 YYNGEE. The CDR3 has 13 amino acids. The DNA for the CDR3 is TGTGCCAGCAGCGTGTCACACAATGAAAAACTGTTTTTT. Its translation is CASSVSHNEKLFF.

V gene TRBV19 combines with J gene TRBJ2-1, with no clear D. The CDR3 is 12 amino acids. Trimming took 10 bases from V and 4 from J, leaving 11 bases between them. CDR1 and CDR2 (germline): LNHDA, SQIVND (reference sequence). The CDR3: CATLSAYNEQFF. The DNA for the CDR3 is TGTGCCACCCTAAGCGCTTACAATGAGCAGTTCTTC.

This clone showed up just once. CDR3 region: CASSTTGRYSNQPQHF. In nucleotides, the CDR3 is TGTGCCAGCAGTACAACAGGCCGCTATAGCAATCAGCCCCAGCATTTT. V gene TRBV6-6 combines with J gene TRBJ1-5; D may be TRBD1 (5 bases). V lost 5 bases and J 0 bases, leaving 14 bases between the germline ends. The germline V gene encodes CDR1 MNHNY and CDR2 SVGAGI (reference sequence). The CDR3 totals 16 residues.

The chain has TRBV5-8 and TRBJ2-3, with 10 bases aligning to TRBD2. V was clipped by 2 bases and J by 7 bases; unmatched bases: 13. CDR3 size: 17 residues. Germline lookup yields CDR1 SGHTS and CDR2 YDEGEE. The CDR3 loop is CASSFGLAGAVTNTQYF. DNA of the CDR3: TGTGCCAGCAGCTTTGGGCTAGCGGGGGCCGTCACGAATACGCAGTATTTT.

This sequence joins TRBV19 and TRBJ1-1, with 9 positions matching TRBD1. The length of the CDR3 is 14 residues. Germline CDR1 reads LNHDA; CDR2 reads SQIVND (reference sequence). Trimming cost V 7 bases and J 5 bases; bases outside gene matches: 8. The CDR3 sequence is CASTPGQGFTEAFF. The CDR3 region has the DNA TGTGCCAGTACCCCAGGACAGGGGTTTACTGAAGCTTTCTTT.

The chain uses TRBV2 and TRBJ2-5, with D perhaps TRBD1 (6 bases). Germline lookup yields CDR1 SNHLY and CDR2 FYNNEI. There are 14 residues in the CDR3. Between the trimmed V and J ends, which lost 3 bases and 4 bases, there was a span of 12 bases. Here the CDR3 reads CASSDWQGRETQYF. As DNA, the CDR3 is TGTGCCAGCAGTGATTGGCAGGGGAGAGAGACCCAGTACTTC.

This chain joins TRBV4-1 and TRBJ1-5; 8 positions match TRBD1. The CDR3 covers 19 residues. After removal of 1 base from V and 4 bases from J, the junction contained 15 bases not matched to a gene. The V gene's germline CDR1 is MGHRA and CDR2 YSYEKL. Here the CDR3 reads CASSQGGGQGLRSNQPQHF. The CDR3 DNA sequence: TGCGCCAGCAGCCAAGGAGGCGGACAGGGATTACGATCTAATCAGCCCCAGCATTTT.

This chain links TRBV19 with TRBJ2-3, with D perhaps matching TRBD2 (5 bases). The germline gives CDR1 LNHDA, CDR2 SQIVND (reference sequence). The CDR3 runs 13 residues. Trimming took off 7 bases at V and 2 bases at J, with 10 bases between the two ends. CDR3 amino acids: CASIAGSTDTQYF. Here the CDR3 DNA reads TGTGCCAGTATCGCGGGTTCCACAGATACGCAGTATTTT.

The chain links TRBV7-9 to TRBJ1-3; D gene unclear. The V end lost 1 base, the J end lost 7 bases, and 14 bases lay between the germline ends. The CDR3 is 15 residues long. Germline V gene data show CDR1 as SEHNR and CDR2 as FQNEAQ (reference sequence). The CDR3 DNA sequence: TGTGCCAGCAGCTTAGAGGAGGCTTGGCGGAACACCATATATTTT. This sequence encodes CASSLEEAWRNTIYF. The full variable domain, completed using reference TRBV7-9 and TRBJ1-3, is DTGVSQNPRHKITKRGQNVTFRCDPISEHNRLYWYRQTLGQGPEFLTYFQNEAQLEKSRLLSDRFSAERPKGSFSTLEIQRTEQGDSAMYLCASSLEEAWRNTIYFGEGSWLTVV.